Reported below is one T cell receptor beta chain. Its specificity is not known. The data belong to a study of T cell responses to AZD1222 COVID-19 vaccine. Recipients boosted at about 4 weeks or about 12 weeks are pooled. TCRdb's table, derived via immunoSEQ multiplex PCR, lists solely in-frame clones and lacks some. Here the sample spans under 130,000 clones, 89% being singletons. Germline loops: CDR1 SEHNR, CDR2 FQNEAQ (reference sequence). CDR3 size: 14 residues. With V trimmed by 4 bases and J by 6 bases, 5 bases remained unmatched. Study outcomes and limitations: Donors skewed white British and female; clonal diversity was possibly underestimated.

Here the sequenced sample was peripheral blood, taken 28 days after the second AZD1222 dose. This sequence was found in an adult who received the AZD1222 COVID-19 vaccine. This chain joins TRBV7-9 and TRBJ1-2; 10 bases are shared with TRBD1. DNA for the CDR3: TGTGCCAGCAGCTCCCATGGGACAGGGGATGGCTACACCTTC. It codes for CASSSHGTGDGYTF.